The entry below gives a single TCR beta chain sequence along with its context. Its antigen remains unidentified. Per-base quality was not reported, and no clone a single base away is much larger than it. The sample belongs to a study of OX40 agonist ivuxolimab in advanced cancers. For the wider study: Ivuxolimab, which targeted the costimulatory receptor OX40 (CD134), was an agonistic, fully human IgG2 monoclonal antibody. Intravenous ivuxolimab was administered to patients every 2 weeks at six dose levels: 0.01, 0.1, 0.3, 1.5, 3 and 10 mg/kg. Of the roughly 51 patients in dose escalation, about 19 had hepatocellular carcinoma, about 15 had melanoma, 9 had renal cell carcinoma and 9 had head and neck cancer. A male proportion of around 80% and a mean age of approximately 61 years, ranging from roughly 23 to 79, were recorded for the dose-escalation cohort. Patients were allowed to have had prior anti-PD-1, anti-PD-L1 or anti-CTLA-4 therapy, and 40% of the dose-escalation patients had previously received checkpoint inhibitors. Three dose-escalation patients achieved partial responses, one with hepatocellular carcinoma and two with cutaneous melanoma. Peripheral TCRbeta sequencing was intended to test whether TCR sequence diversity was altered and clonal T-cell expansion was caused by ivuxolimab. The paper covers the monotherapy dose-escalation part of the phase I ivuxolimab trial, which included N of about 50 patients. The paper's findings and limits, for the study overall: In the 0.1-3.0 mg/kg groups, partial responders were among the patients with the lowest normalized peripheral clonal expansion, particularly in CD8+ T cells. Clonal expansion of both CD4+ and CD8+ blood T cells was observed from baseline to week 6 at doses 0.1 to 3.0 mg/kg. On average, CD8+ T cells showed more expanded clones than CD4+ T cells after ivuxolimab. Which antigens the clonally expanded peripheral T cells were specific for was not determined. Low levels of normalized T-cell clonal expansion were also seen in some patients who did not respond.

The trial excluded patients who had a history of autoimmune disease or were on systemic immunosuppression. Peripheral blood for TCR sequencing was collected from all dose cohorts at baseline, on cycle 4 day 1, and on cycle 7 day 1. Samples were obtained from an open-label, multicenter, first-in-human phase I dose-escalation trial of ivuxolimab. Adults with locally advanced or metastatic head and neck squamous cell, hepatocellular, melanoma or renal cell carcinoma were enrolled in the trial. Before TCR sequencing, CD4+ T cells and CD8+ T cells were sorted from peripheral blood as separate populations. Genomic DNA was isolated from the sorted cells so that the TCRbeta CDR3 region could be sequenced. The immunoSEQ Assay was used for sequencing of TCRbeta CDR3 regions. TCRdb mirrors the immuneACCESS table, restricted to in-frame sequences. Some clones are absent from its copies; in checked studies, under half trace to an unresolved V gene, and the reason for the others is unknown. Recorded for this sample are some 40,000 clones; 80% to 90% of them occurred a single time. Approximately 45% of the sample is held by the ten biggest clonotypes.

The CDR3 has 12 amino acids, counting the end cysteine and phenylalanine. CDR3 DNA only is kept here, 36 bases in frame from base 1. CDR1 and CDR2, looked up from the germline V gene, are SQVTM and ANQGSEA. Trimming removed 7 bases from V and 4 bases from J; the gene matches leave 5 bases unexplained. The chain uses TRBV29-1 and TRBJ1-1, with 8 central nucleotides matching TRBD1. This TCR was sampled from an adult with an advanced solid tumor such as melanoma, head and neck, liver or kidney cancer. The specimen comprised CD4+ or CD8+ T cells sorted from blood, sampled in a trial of the OX40 agonist ivuxolimab. For the CDR3, the sequence is CSGTTGGTEAFF. The base sequence is TGCAGCGGTACCACAGGGGGCACTGAAGCTTTCTTT.